This TCR beta chain is drawn from a study of tumor and adjacent non-tumor tissue in lung cancer. As for the study in general: There were about 12 adenocarcinoma, a couple of squamous cell carcinoma and 1 small cell lung cancer cases. Study results and caveats: Top 100 clones took a larger repertoire share in normal lung.

A modified ARM-PCR protocol with three rounds of nested PCR amplified TCRbeta. TCRdb reanalysed the multiplex PCR reads using MiXCR and keeps one entry per CDR3 protein. The sample shows some 100,000 distinct CDR3 sequences, roughly 60% of them seen only once. CDR1 MNHEY and CDR2 SVGAGI come from the germline V gene. Trimming took 2 bases from V and 0 from J; bases not matched to a gene: 2. There are 16 residues in the CDR3. This clonotype was counted a single time. What it binds is unknown. No cell sorting was done before RNA was extracted from the tissue. Distant lung tissue was collected more than 3 cm away from the tumor edge.

Sequences were obtained from distant non-tumor lung tissue. This sequence originates from a man aged 25-45 years with non-small cell lung cancer. This sequence joins TRBV6-5 and TRBJ1-3; TRBD1 aligns across 9 bases. The CDR3 here is CASSYGQGTSGNTIYF. The CDR3 DNA reads TGTGCCAGCAGTTACGGACAGGGGACCTCTGGAAACACCATATATTTT.